This T cell receptor beta chain was captured by sequencing in a study of T-cell reconstitution after alpha-beta-depleted transplantation in children. The CDR3 sequence is 12 residues long. CDR1 and CDR2 from the germline V gene are DFQATT and SNEGSKA (reference sequence). V was clipped by 8 bases and J by 4 bases; unmatched bases: 4. Researchers prepared the TCRbeta library using unique molecular identifiers, the study reports. TCRdb independently ran MiXCR on the PCR reads; one entry per CDR3 protein. The data hold about 350,000 distinct CDR3 sequences, with roughly 15% observed a single time. This clonotype was recorded many times.

The input for sequencing was PBMCs, mostly from graft donor cells, taken 360 days after TCRalphabeta/CD19-depleted stem cell transplant. This chain uses TRBV20-1 with TRBJ2-7; TRBD2 matches 11 bases. The receptor comes from a male patient between 2 and 10 years old who had a stem cell transplant for acute lymphoblastic leukemia, so the T cells may come from the graft donor. DNA of the CDR3: TGCAGTCCCCGACTAGCGGGATACGAGCAGTACTTC. The encoded protein is CSPRLAGYEQYF.